This T cell receptor (beta chain) was identified in a study of regulatory T cells in long-lasting Graves disease. Overall study: Over 5 years of antithyroid drugs with positive TSH receptor antibodies was taken to mean persistent Graves' disease. Study-level points and caveats: Only peripheral blood was studied, not thyroid tissue. When disease was persistent, TRBV28, TRBJ1-2 and TRBJ2-5 were the favored segments.

The CDR3 has 15 amino acids. Unmatched junction bases numbered 6, after V lost 5 bases and J lost 0 bases. This clonotype was seen ten or more times. Its matching antigen is unknown. Time point: persistent/refractory GD, antithyroid drugs over 5 years with positive TRAb. After RNA was extracted from PBMCs, the TCR library was made from it. EDTA tubes were used for drawing 8 to 9 milliliters of peripheral blood. Arm-PCR of CDR3 regions and iRepertoire HTBI primers were used to build TCR beta libraries. From the multiplex PCR reads, TCRdb called clonotypes with MiXCR, one entry per CDR3 protein. The data contain 500,000 to 800,000 distinct CDR3 sequences, 25% to 35% of them singletons.

V usage is TRBV12-3 or TRBV12-4 and J usage is TRBJ2-7; TRBD2 matches 8 bases. The clonotype was recovered from a female donor with Graves disease. The material was peripheral blood mononuclear cells (PBMCs), obtained when the disease was refractory, from a patient treated with antithyroid drugs. The CDR3 sequence is CASSPAAGGSYEQYF. Here the CDR3 DNA reads TGTGCCAGCAGTCCCGCGGCGGGAGGCTCCTACGAGCAGTACTTC.